A selection of T cell receptor beta chains follows, all from one sample in a study of blood T cell repertoires in COVID-19. Repertoires were generated with immunoSEQ multiplex PCR, while TCRdb's copy carries only in-frame clones and drops some. Here the sample spans about 58,000 clones, about 77% being singletons. Sequencing was carried out using peripheral blood. Receptor source: a human donor in a cohort sampled during active COVID-19. Each CDR3 is given with its conserved first and last residue. A D gene is named only where the DNA matches it firmly. Size is omitted from some rows. Given values are once, few, many or a class for expanded clones.

J	D	size	V	CDR3	DNA
TRBJ2-7	TRBD2	NA	TRBV10-2	CASSLGGNEQYF	TGCGCCAGCTCCCTGGGGGGGAACGAGCAGTACTTC
TRBJ2-7	NA	few	TRBV7-2	CASSLQALRGLGEQYF	TGTGCCAGCAGCTTACAAGCCTTGCGGGGTTTGGGCGAGCAGTACTTC
TRBJ1-5	NA	NA	TRBV6-6	CASRFLGAQPQHF	TGTGCCAGCAGGTTTTTGGGGGCTCAGCCCCAGCATTTT
TRBJ2-1	NA	NA	TRBV6-1	CASSGWTALGYNEQFF	TGTGCCAGCAGTGGCTGGACAGCCCTGGGGTACAATGAGCAGTTCTTC
TRBJ1-6	NA	NA	TRBV6-2/TRBV6-3	CASSYSRAYNSPLHF	TGTGCCAGCAGTTACTCCAGGGCGTATAATTCACCCCTCCACTTT
TRBJ1-1	NA	NA	TRBV6-2/TRBV6-3	CASSYAGSNTEAFF	TGTGCCAGCAGTTACGCGGGCTCGAACACTGAAGCTTTCTTT
TRBJ2-3	TRBD2	NA	TRBV5-1	CASSLEAGGTDTQYF	TGCGCCAGCAGCTTGGAGGCGGGAGGCACAGATACGCAGTATTTT
TRBJ2-7	NA	NA	TRBV27	CASSLSGHGPYEQYF	TGTGCCAGCAGTTTATCCGGACACGGACCCTACGAGCAGTACTTC
TRBJ2-3	TRBD2	NA	TRBV10-3	CAISDALAGRTDTQYF	TGTGCCATCAGTGACGCCCTAGCGGGTCGGACAGATACGCAGTATTTT
TRBJ1-3	NA	NA	TRBV9	CASSPRPADTVGSGNTIYF	TGTGCCAGCAGCCCCCGTCCTGCAGACACCGTTGGGTCTGGAAACACCATATATTTT
TRBJ2-1	TRBD2	few	TRBV2	CASSEVSGGQGEQFF	TGTGCCAGCAGTGAAGTAAGCGGGGGCCAGGGTGAGCAGTTCTTC
TRBJ2-1	TRBD2	NA	TRBV4-3	CASSPRGLAGAVSSSYNEQFF	TGCGCCAGCAGCCCCCGGGGACTAGCGGGGGCCGTTTCTAGCTCCTACAATGAGCAGTTCTTC
TRBJ1-5	NA	few	TRBV19	CASSIILGGGNQPQHF	TGTGCCAGTAGTATAATCCTGGGAGGGGGCAATCAGCCCCAGCATTTT
TRBJ2-5	TRBD1	NA	TRBV19	CASSIRDRPTSQYF	TGTGCCAGTAGTATACGGGACAGGCCTACATCCCAGTACTTC
TRBJ1-1	NA	NA	TRBV15	CATSLGRGWDSGTEAFF	TGTGCCACCAGCTTAGGCCGGGGATGGGATAGCGGCACTGAAGCTTTCTTT
TRBJ1-2	NA	NA	TRBV25-1	CASSARGGLYGYTF	TGTGCCAGCAGTGCGCGGGGAGGACTATATGGCTACACCTTC
TRBJ1-1	NA	NA	TRBV6-1	CASSEDRVRRNTEAFF	TGTGCCAGCAGTGAAGACAGGGTTCGGAGGAACACTGAAGCTTTCTTT
TRBJ2-4	NA	few	TRBV25-1	CASSEYGRNDIQYF	TGTGCCAGCAGTGAATATGGCAGGAATGACATTCAGTACTTC
TRBJ2-2	TRBD1	few	TRBV6-5	CASRGQGEGGELFF	TGTGCCAGCAGAGGACAGGGGGAAGGCGGGGAGCTGTTTTTT
TRBJ1-1	NA	NA	TRBV11-2	CASSFGDRGTEAFF	TGTGCCAGCAGCTTCGGGGACCGGGGGACTGAAGCTTTCTTT
TRBJ1-4	NA	NA	TRBV28	CASSRGWAGTEKLFF	TGTGCCAGCAGCCGGGGTTGGGCAGGCACTGAAAAACTGTTTTTT
TRBJ1-5	NA	NA	TRBV12-3/TRBV12-4	CASSLGGGQPQHF	TGTGCCAGCAGTTTAGGGGGGGGCCAGCCCCAGCATTTT
TRBJ1-2	NA	NA	TRBV4-2	CASSQEVGQGGYTF	TGTGCCAGCAGCCAAGAAGTGGGACAAGGAGGCTACACCTTC
TRBJ1-1	NA	NA	TRBV10-3	CAIRTGVQSTEAFF	TGTGCCATCAGGACGGGGGTACAAAGCACTGAAGCTTTCTTT
TRBJ1-2	NA	once	TRBV18	CASSPYSESYGYTF	TGTGCCAGCTCACCATACTCGGAGTCCTATGGCTACACCTTC
TRBJ2-2	NA	NA	TRBV5-1	CASSAGQYTNTGELFF	TGCGCCAGCAGCGCTGGACAATATACGAACACCGGGGAGCTGTTTTTT
TRBJ2-2	NA	NA	TRBV5-4	CASSLAVRVSTGELFF	TGTGCCAGCAGCTTGGCCGTCAGGGTGAGCACCGGGGAGCTGTTTTTT
TRBJ2-7	TRBD1	NA	TRBV6-5	CASSRGYSYEQYF	TGTGCCAGCAGCAGGGGGTACTCCTACGAGCAGTACTTC
TRBJ1-1	NA	NA	TRBV28	CASTSSGLRKGGTEAFF	TGTGCCAGCACGAGTTCTGGGCTCCGGAAAGGGGGCACTGAAGCTTTCTTT
TRBJ2-5	NA	NA	TRBV5-5	CASSPTGLGETQYF	TGTGCCAGCAGCCCCACAGGGTTGGGGGAGACCCAGTACTTC
TRBJ2-2	NA	NA	TRBV7-2	CASSSRQHTGELFF	TGTGCCAGCAGCTCCCGACAGCACACCGGGGAGCTGTTTTTT
TRBJ2-1	TRBD2	NA	TRBV7-2	CASSPRTLAGASYNEQFF	TGTGCCAGCAGCCCCCGTACCCTAGCGGGGGCGTCCTACAATGAGCAGTTCTTC
TRBJ2-5	NA	NA	TRBV19	CASSPFAGIQETQYF	TGTGCCAGTAGCCCCTTTGCGGGGATCCAAGAGACCCAGTACTTC
TRBJ2-2	NA	few	TRBV19	CASSINRRTGELFF	TGTGCCAGTAGTATAAACAGAAGAACCGGGGAGCTGTTTTTT
TRBJ2-2	NA	few	TRBV6-6	CASSGGELFF	TGTGCCAGCTCGGGCGGGGAGCTGTTTTTT
TRBJ1-6	NA	NA	TRBV7-9	CASSLDSSYNSPLHF	TGTGCCAGCAGCTTGGACAGCTCCTATAATTCACCCCTCCACTTT
TRBJ1-2	NA	NA	TRBV5-6	CASSSTPGGYTF	TGTGCCAGCAGCTCGACCCCGGGGGGCTACACCTTC
TRBJ1-3	NA	NA	TRBV15	CATSGQAISGNTIYF	TGTGCCACCAGCGGGCAGGCGATCTCTGGAAACACCATATATTTT
TRBJ1-2	TRBD1	few	TRBV5-4	CASSPDRGLYGYTF	TGTGCCAGCAGCCCGGACAGGGGGCTCTATGGCTACACCTTC
TRBJ2-1	TRBD2	NA	TRBV5-6	CASSLGLAGGNEQFF	TGTGCCAGCAGCTTGGGACTAGCGGGAGGCAATGAGCAGTTCTTC
TRBJ2-5	TRBD2	NA	TRBV19	CASNVLTGGRETQYF	TGTGCCAGTAACGTACTTACGGGGGGGAGAGAGACCCAGTACTTC
TRBJ1-2	NA	NA	TRBV7-9	CASSTGHTAAGYTF	TGTGCCAGCAGCACCGGACACACGGCGGCGGGCTACACCTTC
TRBJ1-1	NA	NA	TRBV28	CASILGASEAFF	TGTGCCAGCATTCTAGGGGCCTCTGAAGCTTTCTTT
TRBJ2-2	TRBD2	NA	TRBV18	CASSPQGGLVNTGELFF	TGTGCCAGCTCCCCGCAAGGGGGACTAGTGAACACCGGGGAGCTGTTTTTT
TRBJ1-6	NA	NA	TRBV10-3	CAITAGAFGSPLHF	TGTGCCATCACCGCGGGGGCGTTTGGCTCACCCCTCCACTTT
TRBJ2-5	NA	NA	TRBV19	CASSIAPIYETQYF	TGTGCCAGTAGTATTGCCCCCATCTACGAGACCCAGTACTTC
TRBJ2-5	TRBD1	NA	TRBV27	CASSPQGTLGTQYF	TGTGCCAGCAGTCCACAGGGGACCCTTGGGACCCAGTACTTC
TRBJ2-7	NA	NA	TRBV4-3	CASSHQGGDEQYF	TGCGCCAGCAGCCACCAAGGGGGGGACGAGCAGTACTTC
TRBJ1-5	NA	NA	TRBV7-5	CARSKYTGGGQPQHF	TGTGCCAGAAGCAAGTATACAGGGGGCGGTCAGCCCCAGCATTTT
TRBJ1-5	NA	NA	TRBV18	CASSPGGLYQPQHF	TGTGCCAGCTCACCAGGGGGCTTGTATCAGCCCCAGCATTTT
TRBJ1-4	TRBD1	NA	TRBV19	CASRTLGDSEKLFF	TGTGCCAGTAGGACCCTTGGGGACAGTGAAAAACTGTTTTTT
TRBJ2-1	TRBD2	NA	TRBV24-1	CATSVAGAEREQFF	TGTGCCACCAGTGTAGCGGGAGCTGAACGTGAGCAGTTCTTC
TRBJ1-1	NA	NA	TRBV12-3/TRBV12-4	CATGGGVDTEAFF	TGTGCCACTGGGGGGGGAGTTGACACTGAAGCTTTCTTT